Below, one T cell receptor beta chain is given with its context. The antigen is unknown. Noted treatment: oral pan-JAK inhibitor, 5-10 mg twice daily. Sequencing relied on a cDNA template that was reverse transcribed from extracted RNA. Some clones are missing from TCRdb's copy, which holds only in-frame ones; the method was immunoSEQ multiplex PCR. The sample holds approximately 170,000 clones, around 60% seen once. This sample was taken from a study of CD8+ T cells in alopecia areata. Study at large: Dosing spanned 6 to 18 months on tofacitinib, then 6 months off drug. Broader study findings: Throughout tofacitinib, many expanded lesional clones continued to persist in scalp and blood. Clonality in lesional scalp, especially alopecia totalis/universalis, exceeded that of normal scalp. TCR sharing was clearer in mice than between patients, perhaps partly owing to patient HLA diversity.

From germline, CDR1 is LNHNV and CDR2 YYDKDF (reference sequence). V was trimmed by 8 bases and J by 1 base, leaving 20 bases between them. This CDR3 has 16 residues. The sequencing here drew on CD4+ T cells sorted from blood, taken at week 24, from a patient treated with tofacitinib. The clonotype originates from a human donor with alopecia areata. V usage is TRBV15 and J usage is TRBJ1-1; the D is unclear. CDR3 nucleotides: TGTGCCACCTCGCCGCGGATGAGACTACAGAACACTGAAGCTTTCTTT. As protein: CATSPRMRLQNTEAFF.